The clone carrying this T cell receptor beta chain was seen a few times. Antigen unknown. This record comes from a study of cytomegalovirus exposure and HLA in healthy donors. Whole-study findings and limits: The study labeled around 160 TCR beta chains cytomegalovirus-associated. A later examination showed that TCR association rates differed by HLA locus, with DRB1 most and HLA-C fewest. Several V segments, TRBV6-2 and TRBV6-3 among them, could not be told apart and were dropped.

PCR amplification relied on 60 Vbeta primers (plus 13 Jbeta primers). Method: immunoSEQ multiplex PCR; TCRdb's copy keeps in-frame clones and lacks some. The sample has about 140,000 clones; roughly three quarters are singletons. CDR1 and CDR2 (germline): MNHNS, SASEGT. With V trimmed by 3 bases and J by 2 bases, 6 bases remained unmatched. The CDR3 extends over 16 amino acids. The TCR was taken from a female donor in good health and CMV-seronegative. The chain joins TRBV6-1 to TRBJ1-2, with 10 nucleotides matching TRBD1. The material sequenced was PBMCs. The DNA of the CDR3 is TGTGCCAGCAGTGAGCGGGGACAGGGGAGAAACTATGGCTACACCTTC. Translated: CASSERGQGRNYGYTF.